These 22 T cell receptor beta chains were sequenced from one sample in a study of T cells in Graves' hyperthyroidism and ophthalmopathy. Regions amplified from RNA transcripts were the TCR beta CDR3 regions. The HTBI primer set served for first-round RT-PCR of the TCR CDR3. TCRdb analysed the multiplex PCR reads with MiXCR anew, one entry per CDR3 protein. The sample yields under 800,000 distinct CDR3 sequences, around 13% seen once. The sequencing input was blood. Source of these receptors: a woman aged 18-29 years with Graves' hyperthyroidism.

This clonotype was seen repeatedly, ten times or more. J is TRBJ2-3 and V is TRBV30; 9 bases fit TRBD2. This CDR3 has 16 residues. Germline CDR1 is GTSNPN and CDR2 is SVGIG (reference sequence). The trim removed 2 bases at V and 1 base at J, leaving 7 bases unmatched. The CDR3 DNA sequence: TGTGCCTGGAGTTATTATAGCGGGGGCCGCACAGATACGCAGTATTTT. Translation: CAWSYYSGGRTDTQYF.

Notes on this clonotype: No conserved phenylalanine or tryptophan is present at the end of the CDR3, so a read error is the likely explanation. The rearrangement joins TRBV11-1 to TRBJ1-5, with no clear D. The J call is doubtful: the DNA matches TRBJ2-3 better. The CDR3 is made up of 15 amino acids. The germline CDR1 and CDR2 sequences are SGHAT and FQDESV (reference sequence). The CDR3 coding sequence is TGCGCCAGCAGCTTGGTGGGCGGTAGCAATCAGCCCCAGTATCTT. Amino acid sequence: CASSLVGGSNQPQYL.

Comment on this clonotype: A much larger clone differs from this one at a single base, so this may be a read error. The rearrangement joins TRBV6-1 to TRBJ2-1; perhaps TRBD2 as D (6 bases). This CDR3 comprises 15 residues. Trimming pared 6 bases from V and 2 bases from J, leaving 14 bases between. CDR1 is MNHNS and CDR2 is SASEGT in the germline V gene. Here the CDR3 reads CASRARGSPYNEQFF. The CDR3 DNA follows: TGTGCCAGCAGGGCCCGGGGGAGCCCCTACAATGAGCAGTTCTTC.

This clonotype was detected many times. The CDR3: CASSLGWGGAYEQYF. The DNA of the CDR3 is TGTGCCAGCAGCTTGGGATGGGGCGGAGCCTACGAGCAGTACTTC. V is TRBV5-6 and J is TRBJ2-7; TRBD1 might be the D (5 bases). Deletions cut 0 bases from V and 2 bases from J, with 12 bases between. The CDR3 is 15 amino acids. Germline CDR1 is SGHDT and CDR2 is YYEEEE.

This clonotype was seen many times. This rearrangement joins TRBV30 to TRBJ2-2; D not certain. Germline assignment: CDR1 GTSNPN and CDR2 SVGIG (reference sequence). V lost 4 bases and J lost 5, with 8 bases in between. The CDR3 consists of 12 residues. As DNA, the CDR3 is TGTGCCTGGAACCCCCGAACCGGGGAGCTGTTTTTT. Its translation: CAWNPRTGELFF. Full variable domain (remainder filled in from reference TRBV30 and TRBJ2-2): SQTIHQWPATLVQPVGSPLSLECTVEGTSNPNLYWYRQAAGRGLQLLFYSVGIGQISSEVPQNLSASRPQDRQFILSSKKLLLSDSGFYLCAWNPRTGELFFGEGSRLTVL.

The J gene is TRBJ2-3, the V gene TRBV27, with 11 bases aligning to TRBD2. Germline-derived CDR1 and CDR2 are MNHEY and SMNVEV (reference sequence). CDR3 size: 16 residues. J gave up 2 bases and V 2 bases, and 3 bases lay outside the gene matches. CDR3 coding DNA: TGTGCCAGCAGTTTAACTAGCGGGAGTTACACAGATACGCAGTATTTT. Its translation: CASSLTSGSYTDTQYF.

This clonotype was detected once. This chain joins TRBV11-2 and TRBJ2-1, with 10 bases identical to TRBD2. Germline CDR1 SGHAT, CDR2 FQNNGV. Trimming at V came to 5 bases and at J to 4 bases, leaving 5 bases not matched to a gene. The length of the CDR3 is 15 residues. CDR3 nucleotide sequence: TGTGCCAGCAGCGGACCGGGACTAGCGTACAATGAGCAGTTCTTC. Translating it yields CASSGPGLAYNEQFF.

This clonotype has ten or more counts. The chain employs TRBV5-1 and TRBJ2-7, with a possible D match to TRBD1 (6 bases). The CDR3 extends over 14 amino acids. With 2 bases removed from V and 2 bases from J, the gap between germline ends came to 11 bases. Germline loops: CDR1 SGHRS, CDR2 YFSETQ. CDR3 in DNA: TGCGCCAGCAGCTTAACAGGGAACACCTACGAGCAGTACTTC. Its translation: CASSLTGNTYEQYF.

V usage is TRBV18 and J usage is TRBJ2-7; no reliable D call. The CDR3 runs to 15 residues. V lost 2 bases and J 7 bases, leaving 18 bases between the germline ends. Per the germline V gene, CDR1 is KGHSH and CDR2 is LQKENI. The CDR3 is CASSPWASYGVEQYF. The CDR3 bases are TGTGCCAGCTCACCATGGGCTTCCTACGGTGTAGAGCAGTACTTC.

The chain has TRBV28 and TRBJ2-7; D uncertain. The CDR3 spans 15 residues. Between the trimmed V and J ends, which lost 4 bases and 4 bases, there was a span of 17 bases. CDR1 is MDHEN, CDR2 SYDVKM, per germline. This CDR3 reads CASSSPGSAAYEQYF. The CDR3 nucleotides read TGTGCCAGCAGTTCACCGGGCTCAGCCGCTTACGAGCAGTACTTC.

This clonotype was seen many times. In DNA form, the CDR3 reads TGTGCCTTGCGACTAGTAGGGAGGGAATACGAGCAGTACTTC. Its protein product is CALRLVGREYEQYF. The chain combines TRBV30 with TRBJ2-7; TRBD2 matches at 7 bases. The germline V gene has CDR1 GTSNPN and CDR2 SVGIG (reference sequence). V gave up 7 bases and J gave up 4 bases; unmatched junction bases: 13. This CDR3 has 14 residues.

This clonotype came up many times. This chain uses TRBV7-3 with TRBJ2-5, with D possibly being TRBD1 or TRBD2 (5 bases each). The CDR3 is 13 amino acids. Per germline, CDR1 SGHTA and CDR2 FQGTGA. The V gene lost 4 bases and the J gene lost 3 bases, with 9 bases spanning the gap. The DNA of the CDR3 is TGTGCCAGCAGCTCGGGACCGAAAGAGACCCAGTACTTC. Its translation is CASSSGPKETQYF.

This clonotype was recorded at least ten times. The chain recombines TRBV11-2 with TRBJ2-3; 9 positions agree with TRBD2. Germline V gives CDR1 SGHAT, CDR2 FQNNGV. V was pared by 5 bases and J by 1 base, with 7 bases of the junction left unmatched. The CDR3 consists of 16 residues. The CDR3 bases are TGTGCCAGCAGCCCCGGGACTAGCCGGGGCACAGATACGCAGTATTTT. Its protein product is CASSPGTSRGTDTQYF. The full variable domain, with the rest looked up from reference TRBV11-2 and TRBJ2-3, is EAGVAQSPRYKIIEKRQSVAFWCNPISGHATLYWYQQILGQGPKLLIQFQNNGVVDDSQLPKDRFSAERLKGVDSTLKIQPAKLEDSAVYLCASSPGTSRGTDTQYFGPGTRLTVL.

Ten or more counts support this clonotype. The rearrangement uses TRBV18 and TRBJ1-2; no firm D call. The length of the CDR3 is 14 residues. Germline loops: CDR1 KGHSH, CDR2 LQKENI. Trimming removed 3 bases at V and 3 bases at J, with 11 bases between. The chain's CDR3 is CASSPTQADYGYTF. Here the CDR3 DNA reads TGTGCCAGCTCACCGACCCAGGCGGACTATGGCTACACCTTC.

The chain has TRBV30 and TRBJ1-2, with D perhaps TRBD1 (6 bases). Germline loops: CDR1 GTSNPN, CDR2 SVGIG (reference sequence). CDR3 length equals 13 residues. Trimming removed 0 bases from V and 8 bases from J, with 13 bases in between. The CDR3 nucleotides are TGTGCCTGGAGTGTACCGGGGGCTGGCGGCTACACCTTC. Translating it yields CAWSVPGAGGYTF.

The CDR3 DNA sequence: TGCAGTGCCGGGACCTCCCGGTGGGGCTACGAGCAGTACTTC. Protein product: CSAGTSRWGYEQYF. The chain carries TRBV20-1 and TRBJ2-7; TRBD1 or TRBD2 may be the D gene (5 bases each). The V gene lost 6 bases and the J gene lost 3 bases, with 18 bases spanning the gap. In germline, CDR1 is DFQATT, CDR2 SNEGSKA (reference sequence). The CDR3 is 14 residues long.

This clonotype showed up just a few times. The J gene is TRBJ2-1, the V gene TRBV25-1; D perhaps matches TRBD1 (5 bases). Germline V CDR1 and CDR2: MGHDK, SYGVNS. The CDR3 is made up of 16 amino acids. Trimming cost V 0 bases and J 5 bases, with 14 bases left between them. DNA of the CDR3: TGTGCCAGCAGTGAATATAAGGGGTCCAGCAACAATGAGCAGTTCTTC. Amino acid sequence: CASSEYKGSSNNEQFF.

This clonotype was counted at least ten times. V is TRBV7-9 and J is TRBJ2-7, with D possibly TRBD1 on 6 matching bases. Germline V lookup: CDR1 SEHNR, CDR2 FQNEAQ (reference sequence). The CDR3 is 14 amino acids. V gave up 8 bases and J gave up 0 bases, with 14 bases separating them. The CDR3 region is CASCHWDNSYEQYF. The CDR3 DNA follows: TGTGCCAGCTGTCATTGGGACAACTCCTACGAGCAGTACTTC.

This chain joins TRBV7-9 and TRBJ2-6; D call uncertain. Trimming cost V 4 bases and J 2 bases, with 6 bases left between them. The CDR3 length is 14 residues. CDR1 SEHNR and CDR2 FQNEAQ come from the germline V gene (reference sequence). This CDR3 reads CASSSRTGANVLTF. CDR3 bases: TGTGCCAGCAGCTCGAGGACTGGGGCCAACGTCCTGACTTTC.

This clonotype was seen ten or more times. The chain recombines TRBV7-2 with TRBJ2-7, with D perhaps matching TRBD1 or TRBD2 (5 bases each). V was trimmed by 3 bases and J by 0 bases, leaving 12 bases between them. Germline-derived CDR1 and CDR2 are SGHTA and FQGNSA. The CDR3 has 15 amino acids. CDR3 nucleotide sequence: TGTGCCAGCAGCTTGGGGACGACCCGCTCCTACGAGCAGTACTTC. Translating it yields CASSLGTTRSYEQYF. The full variable domain, completed using reference TRBV7-2 and TRBJ2-7, is GAGVSQSPSNKVTEKGKDVELRCDPISGHTALYWYRQSLGQGLEFLIYFQGNSAPDKSGLPSDRFSAERTGGSVSTLTIQRTQQEDSAVYLCASSLGTTRSYEQYFGPGTRLTVT.

The rearrangement joins TRBV20-1 to TRBJ1-6; the match to TRBD1 covers 8 bases. V was clipped by 3 bases and J by 7 bases; unmatched bases: 5. The CDR3 totals 14 residues. The V gene's germline CDR1 is DFQATT and CDR2 SNEGSKA (reference sequence). CDR3 in amino acids: CSASRDRSNSPLHF. The CDR3 nucleotides read TGCAGTGCTAGTAGGGACAGGAGCAATTCACCCCTCCACTTT.

This clonotype was seen a few times. This chain joins TRBV19 and TRBJ2-5, with 11 bases fitting TRBD2. Germline V gene lookup returns CDR1 LNHDA and CDR2 SQIVND (reference sequence). Germline trimming cut 7 bases from V and 4 bases from J; bases unmatched to any gene: 8. CDR3 length equals 15 residues. CDR3 in DNA: TGTGCCAGTACCCTTGGTAGCGGGAGGGGAGAGACCCAGTACTTC. This encodes CASTLGSGRGETQYF.